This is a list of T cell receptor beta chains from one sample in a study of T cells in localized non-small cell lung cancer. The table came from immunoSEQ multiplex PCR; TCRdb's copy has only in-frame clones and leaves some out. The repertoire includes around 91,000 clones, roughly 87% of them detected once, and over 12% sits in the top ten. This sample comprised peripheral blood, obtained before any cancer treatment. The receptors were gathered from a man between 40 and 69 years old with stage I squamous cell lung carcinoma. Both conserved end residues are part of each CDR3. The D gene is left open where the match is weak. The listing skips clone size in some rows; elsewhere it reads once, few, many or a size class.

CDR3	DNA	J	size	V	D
CASSLPVTGGSYYEQYF	TGTGCCAGCAGCTTACCCGTCACAGGGGGGTCTTACTACGAGCAGTACTTC	TRBJ2-7	NA	TRBV7-2	TRBD1
CASSLGSGDIQYF	TGTGCCAGCAGCCTCGGATCCGGAGACATTCAGTACTTC	TRBJ2-4	NA	TRBV28	NA
CASSPQRQGVNTEAFF	TGCGCCAGCAGCCCCCAAAGACAGGGTGTGAACACTGAAGCTTTCTTT	TRBJ1-1	NA	TRBV5-1	TRBD1
CASSPGTGIMPANVLTF	TGCGCCAGCAGCCCCGGGACAGGGATCATGCCGGCCAACGTCCTGACTTTC	TRBJ2-6	NA	TRBV10-1	TRBD1
CASSASGTAPYTEAFF	TGTGCCAGCAGCGCATCCGGGACAGCCCCTTACACTGAAGCTTTCTTT	TRBJ1-1	NA	TRBV4-2	TRBD1
CASGSLTSYEQYF	TGTGCCAGTGGGTCTCTGACCTCCTACGAGCAGTACTTC	TRBJ2-7	NA	TRBV28	NA
CASSAGYSGDEQYF	TGTGCCAGCAGCGCGGGGTACAGCGGGGACGAGCAGTACTTC	TRBJ2-7	NA	TRBV2	TRBD2
CASSYRDGNTGELFF	TGTGCCAGCAGTTACAGGGACGGGAACACCGGGGAGCTGTTTTTT	TRBJ2-2	NA	TRBV6-7	NA
CSVEARQGLTNGYTF	TGCAGCGTTGAAGCCCGACAGGGGCTCACTAATGGCTACACCTTC	TRBJ1-2	NA	TRBV29-1	TRBD1
CASSESTLTPTKQYF	TGCGCCAGCAGTGAGTCGACGCTAACCCCTACGAAGCAGTACTTC	TRBJ2-7	NA	TRBV10-1	NA
CASSIRLNTGELFF	TGTGCCAGCAGTATTCGACTGAACACCGGGGAGCTGTTTTTT	TRBJ2-2	NA	TRBV28	NA
CASVRLGWQPQHF	TGTGCCAGTGTGAGACTAGGCTGGCAGCCCCAGCATTTT	TRBJ1-5	NA	TRBV27	NA
CASSGQGVVNSPLHF	TGTGCCAGCAGCGGACAGGGAGTGGTAAATTCACCCCTCCACTTT	TRBJ1-6	NA	TRBV7-9	TRBD1
CASSQLMASGTDTQYF	TGTGCCAGCAGCCAACTCATGGCTAGCGGGACAGATACGCAGTATTTT	TRBJ2-3	NA	TRBV4-2	TRBD2
CASSLAGGITEAFF	TGCGCCAGCAGCTTGGCTGGGGGTATCACTGAAGCTTTCTTT	TRBJ1-1	once	TRBV5-1	NA
CASSLRRDTQYF	TGTGCCAGCAGTTTAAGACGGGATACGCAGTATTTT	TRBJ2-3	NA	TRBV27	NA
CASSPWGAGGGTEAFF	TGTGCCAGCAGCCCTTGGGGGGCAGGGGGTGGGACTGAAGCTTTCTTT	TRBJ1-1	NA	TRBV27	TRBD1
CASSLGKGAEKLFF	TGTGCCAGCAGCTTGGGGAAGGGGGCGGAAAAACTGTTTTTT	TRBJ1-4	NA	TRBV5-4	TRBD1
CASTGTLQTQYF	TGTGCCAGCACCGGGACTCTTCAGACCCAGTACTTC	TRBJ2-5	once	TRBV6-1	NA
CAISALGTYNSPLHF	TGTGCCATCAGCGCGCTGGGGACCTATAATTCACCCCTCCACTTT	TRBJ1-6	NA	TRBV10-3	NA
CASSFLGGNNSPLHF	TGTGCCAGCAGTTTTCTTGGGGGAAATAATTCACCCCTCCACTTT	TRBJ1-6	NA	TRBV6-1	NA
CASSPRQGGTEAFF	TGTGCCAGCAGCCCACGACAGGGAGGCACTGAAGCTTTCTTT	TRBJ1-1	NA	TRBV11-2	TRBD1
CASSLGQGGNTIYF	TGCGCCAGCAGCTTGGGACAGGGTGGAAACACCATATATTTT	TRBJ1-3	NA	TRBV5-1	TRBD1
CASSPSTGSNTEAFF	TGTGCCAGCAGCCCCAGTACAGGGTCGAACACTGAAGCTTTCTTT	TRBJ1-1	once	TRBV5-5	NA